One sample yielded the 17 T cell receptor beta chains listed below, sequenced in a study of shared clonotypes between healthy human individuals. Clones were read by immunoSEQ multiplex PCR, and TCRdb kept only the in-frame ones, dropping some. Among a few hundred thousand clones listed, about 96% were seen once. The sample comprised naive CD4+ T cells sorted from blood. Sample subset: CD45RA+ positively selected. The source of these receptors is a woman between 25 and 40 years old in good health.

This clone was seen once. V gene TRBV28 combines with J gene TRBJ2-7; D gene ambiguous. CDR3 length equals 13 residues. V lost 4 bases and J lost 4, with 11 bases in between. From germline, CDR1 is MDHEN and CDR2 SYDVKM. CDR3 coding DNA: TGTGCCAGCAGTTCCCCCCCGCCGTACGAGCAGTACTTC. It specifies CASSSPPPYEQYF.

The chain couples TRBV11-2 to TRBJ2-5, with D perhaps assigned TRBD1 or TRBD2 (5 bases each). The DNA end is more similar to TRBJ2-7, so the J call may be wrong. This CDR3 spans 17 amino acids. Looked up from germline, CDR1 is SGHAT and CDR2 is FQNNGV. Written as DNA, the CDR3 is TGTGCCAGCAGCTTAGCTGGTGGGACCCCGTTCTCCTACGAGCAGTACTTC. Translated: CASSLAGGTPFSYEQYF.

The V gene is TRBV6-5, the J gene TRBJ1-1; D may be TRBD1 (6 bases). The germline CDR1 and CDR2 sequences are MNHEY and SVGAGI. V was shortened by 5 bases and J by 6 bases, with 19 bases between the two germline ends. The length of the CDR3 is 15 residues. The CDR3 is CASSRNRDLKAEAFF. CDR3 DNA sequence: TGTGCCAGCAGTCGTAACAGGGACCTCAAAGCTGAAGCTTTCTTT.

CDR3 sequence (DNA): TGCGCCAGCAGCCACACGCTTATTTCGGGACTAGCGGTTTACGAGCAGTACTTC. This codes for CASSHTLISGLAVYEQYF. The chain employs TRBV4-1 and TRBJ2-7; 11 bases fit TRBD2. V gave up 3 bases and J gave up 4 bases; unmatched junction bases: 14. The CDR3 covers 18 residues. In germline, CDR1 is MGHRA, CDR2 YSYEKL.

The V gene is TRBV13, the J gene TRBJ2-6; D is perhaps TRBD1 (5 bases). Trimming shortened V by 2 bases and J by 4 bases, and 9 bases separated the two germline ends. CDR3 size: 15 residues. Germline V gene sequence: CDR1 PRHDT, CDR2 FYEKMQ (reference sequence). CDR3 amino acids: CASSLSGLGANVLTF. As DNA, the CDR3 is TGTGCCAGCAGCTTATCAGGGTTAGGGGCCAACGTCCTGACTTTC.

J is TRBJ2-7 and V is TRBV5-1, with D uncertain. CDR1 is SGHRS, CDR2 YFSETQ, per germline. Trimming cost V 2 bases and J 3 bases, with 12 bases left between them. This CDR3 region has 14 residues. The CDR3 region has the DNA TGCGCCAGCAGCTTCCTAGATCGAGGCTACGAGCAGTACTTC. This gives the protein CASSFLDRGYEQYF.

This clone was picked up one time. V gene TRBV4-1 combines with J gene TRBJ2-3; 7 bases agree with TRBD2. The CDR3 loop spans 16 amino acids. After removal of 1 base from V and 1 base from J, the junction contained 5 bases not matched to a gene. Germline V lookup: CDR1 MGHRA, CDR2 YSYEKL. The CDR3 is CASSQGEGPGTDTQYF. As DNA, the CDR3 is TGCGCCAGCAGCCAAGGGGAGGGCCCTGGCACAGATACGCAGTATTTT.

The table lists this clone with a count of one. The chain employs TRBV28 and TRBJ1-1; D is uncertain. The V end was cut by 1 base, the J end by 6 bases, with 12 bases between. The CDR3 has 14 amino acids. Germline loops: CDR1 MDHEN, CDR2 SYDVKM. The CDR3 loop reads CASSLLGMFPEAFF. The CDR3 DNA follows: TGTGCCAGCAGTTTATTGGGGATGTTCCCTGAAGCTTTCTTT.

The chain carries TRBV6-1 and TRBJ2-7, with D perhaps matching TRBD1 or TRBD2 (6 bases each). The ends were cut back, 6 bases at V and 2 bases at J, with 17 bases in the middle. The CDR3 is 15 residues long. In germline, CDR1 is MNHNS, CDR2 SASEGT. CDR3 in amino acids: CASRPRGTKTYEQYF. CDR3 DNA: TGTGCCAGCAGGCCCCGCGGGACAAAGACCTACGAGCAGTACTTC.

The chain carries TRBV28 and TRBJ2-1; D is tentatively TRBD1 or TRBD2 (6 bases each). Looked up from germline, CDR1 is MDHEN and CDR2 is SYDVKM. V lost 7 bases, J lost 8 bases, and 18 bases lay in between. The CDR3 is 14 residues long. The CDR3 DNA follows: TGTGCCAGCACCGAGGGGGGCGCGGTGGATGAGCAGTTCTTC. It is translated as CASTEGGAVDEQFF.

The chain employs TRBV5-1 and TRBJ1-1; D is undetermined. From germline, CDR1 is SGHRS and CDR2 YFSETQ. V lost 0 bases and J 4 bases, leaving 10 bases between the germline ends. The CDR3 is 14 residues long. The chain's CDR3 is CASSLVVSGTEAFF. DNA of the CDR3: TGCGCCAGCAGCTTGGTGGTGTCTGGCACTGAAGCTTTCTTT. Full variable domain (outside the CDR3, taken from reference TRBV5-1 and TRBJ1-1): KAGVTQTPRYLIKTRGQQVTLSCSPISGHRSVSWYQQTPGQGLQFLFEYFSETQRNKGNFPGRFSGRQFSNSRSEMNVSTLELGDSALYLCASSLVVSGTEAFFGQGTRLTVV.

This sequence joins TRBV28 and TRBJ1-5; D unresolved. The V end was cut by 3 bases, the J end by 2 bases, with 11 bases between. CDR1 and CDR2 from the germline V gene are MDHEN and SYDVKM. This CDR3 has 15 residues. The CDR3 DNA sequence: TGTGCCAGCAGTTTCTCCGGGAGACGCAATCAGCCCCAGCATTTT. It yields the protein CASSFSGRRNQPQHF.

Concerning this clone: Germline is not matched at one junction end, which may reflect a read error. The rearrangement links TRBV6-1 to TRBJ1-5, with 8 nucleotides matching TRBD1. CDR3 size: 11 residues. Germline V CDR1 and CDR2: MNHNS, SASEGT. CDR3 in amino acids: CASSGRQGIRF. The CDR3 DNA follows: TGTGCCAGCAGTGGGAGACAGGGGATCCGTTTT.

The V gene is TRBV7-9, the J gene TRBJ2-5; 7 bases align to TRBD2. V was clipped by 2 bases and J by 4 bases; unmatched bases: 7. This CDR3 spans 15 amino acids. Germline V gene lookup returns CDR1 SEHNR and CDR2 FQNEAQ (reference sequence). CDR3 nucleotides: TGTGCCAGCAGCTTAAAACCGGGAGGAGGAGAGACCCAGTACTTC. This sequence encodes CASSLKPGGGETQYF.

The chain carries TRBV19 and TRBJ2-1; D remains ambiguous. V was shortened by 1 base and J by 0 bases, with 10 bases between the two germline ends. This CDR3 has 16 amino acids. In germline, CDR1 is LNHDA, CDR2 SQIVND (reference sequence). The CDR3 DNA follows: TGTGCCAGTAGTATAGCGGATGCTTCCTCCTACAATGAGCAGTTCTTC. Residues: CASSIADASSYNEQFF.

This chain links TRBV27 with TRBJ2-7, with D possibly TRBD1 on 6 matching bases. Germline CDR1 reads MNHEY; CDR2 reads SMNVEV (reference sequence). The CDR3 is made up of 14 amino acids. V was shortened by 0 bases and J by 6 bases, with 12 bases between the two germline ends. The CDR3 reads CASSLSTGPGEQYF. CDR3 sequence (DNA): TGTGCCAGCAGTTTATCGACAGGACCCGGCGAGCAGTACTTC.

The gene calls are TRBV5-8 and TRBJ1-1; D remains ambiguous. Germline V CDR1 and CDR2: SGHTS, YDEGEE. V was clipped by 1 base and J by 4 bases, with 5 bases between them. There are 12 residues in the CDR3. The CDR3 loop is CASSLLGTEAFF. CDR3 coding DNA: TGTGCCAGCAGCTTGCTAGGCACTGAAGCTTTCTTT. Using reference TRBV5-8 and TRBJ1-1 for the parts outside the CDR3, the full variable domain is EAGVTQSPTHLIKTRGQQATLRCSPISGHTSVYWYQQALGLGLQFLLWYDEGEERNRGNFPPRFSGRQFPNYSSELNVNALELEDSALYLCASSLLGTEAFFGQGTRLTVV.